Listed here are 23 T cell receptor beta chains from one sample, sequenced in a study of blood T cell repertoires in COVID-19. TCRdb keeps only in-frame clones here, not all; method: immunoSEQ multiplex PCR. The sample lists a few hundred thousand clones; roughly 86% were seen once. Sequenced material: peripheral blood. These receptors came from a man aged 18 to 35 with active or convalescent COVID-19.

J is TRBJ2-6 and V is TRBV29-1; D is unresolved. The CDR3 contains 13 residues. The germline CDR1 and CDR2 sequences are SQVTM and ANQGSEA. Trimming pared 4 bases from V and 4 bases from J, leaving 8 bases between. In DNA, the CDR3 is TGCAGCGTTGGACCCGGGGGGGCCAACGTCCTGACTTTC. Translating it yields CSVGPGGANVLTF.

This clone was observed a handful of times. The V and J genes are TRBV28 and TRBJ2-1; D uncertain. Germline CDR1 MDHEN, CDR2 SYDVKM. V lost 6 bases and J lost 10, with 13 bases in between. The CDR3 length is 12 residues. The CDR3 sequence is CASRPIREEQFF. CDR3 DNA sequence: TGTGCCAGCAGACCCATACGAGAAGAGCAGTTCTTC.

In DNA form, the CDR3 reads TGTGCCACCAGCAGAGAGGCAGGTTCACCCCACGAGCAGTACTTC. It yields the protein CATSREAGSPHEQYF. This rearrangement joins TRBV15 to TRBJ2-7; D is uncertain. V gave up 0 bases and J gave up 5 bases, with 14 bases separating them. Germline V gene lookup returns CDR1 LNHNV and CDR2 YYDKDF (reference sequence). This CDR3 is built from 15 residues.

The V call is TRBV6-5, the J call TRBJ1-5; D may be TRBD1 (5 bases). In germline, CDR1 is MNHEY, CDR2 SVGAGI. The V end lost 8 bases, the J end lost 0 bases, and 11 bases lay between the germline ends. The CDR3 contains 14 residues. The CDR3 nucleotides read TGTGCCAGCGGAGACAGAGTTAGCAATCAGCCCCAGCATTTT. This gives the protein CASGDRVSNQPQHF.

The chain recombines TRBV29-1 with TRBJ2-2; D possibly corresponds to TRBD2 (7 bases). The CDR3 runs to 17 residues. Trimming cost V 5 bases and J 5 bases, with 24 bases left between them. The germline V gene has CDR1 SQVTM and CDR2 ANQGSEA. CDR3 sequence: CSVPMGGGKLGTGELFF. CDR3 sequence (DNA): TGCAGCGTTCCGATGGGAGGGGGAAAATTGGGAACCGGGGAGCTGTTTTTT.

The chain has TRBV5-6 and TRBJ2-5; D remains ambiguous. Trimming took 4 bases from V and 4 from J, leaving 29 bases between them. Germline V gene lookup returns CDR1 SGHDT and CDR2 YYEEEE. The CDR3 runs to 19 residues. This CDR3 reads CASSGQIAPRAISGETQYF. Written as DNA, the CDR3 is TGTGCCAGCAGCGGTCAAATCGCTCCAAGAGCTATCTCGGGAGAGACCCAGTACTTC.

DNA for the CDR3: TGTGCCAGCAGTATTAGCGGGGCGAACACCGGGGAGCTGTTTTTT. This sequence encodes CASSISGANTGELFF. The chain links TRBV6-5 to TRBJ2-2; 8 bases align to TRBD2. Germline trimming cut 5 bases from V and 0 bases from J; bases unmatched to any gene: 2. Germline loops: CDR1 MNHEY, CDR2 SVGAGI. The CDR3 has 15 residues.

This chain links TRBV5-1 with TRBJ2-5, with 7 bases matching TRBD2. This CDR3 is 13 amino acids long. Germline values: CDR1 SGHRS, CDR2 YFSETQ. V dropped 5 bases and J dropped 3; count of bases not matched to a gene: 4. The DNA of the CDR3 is TGCGCCAGCAGTGACGGGAGGAAAGAGACCCAGTACTTC. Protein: CASSDGRKETQYF.

The CDR3: CASSLAGEERGEQFF. Here the CDR3 DNA reads TGCGCCAGCAGCTTGGCAGGGGAAGAGAGGGGTGAGCAGTTCTTC. This chain joins TRBV5-1 and TRBJ2-1, with a tentative D call TRBD1 (6 bases). Trimming left V 0 bases short and J 9 bases short, with 16 bases between. The CDR3 contains 15 residues. Germline values: CDR1 SGHRS, CDR2 YFSETQ.

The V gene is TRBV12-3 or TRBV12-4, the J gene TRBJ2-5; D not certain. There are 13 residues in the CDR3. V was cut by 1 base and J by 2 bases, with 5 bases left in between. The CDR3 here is CASSLVLQETQYF. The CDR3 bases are TGTGCCAGCAGTTTAGTCTTACAAGAGACCCAGTACTTC.

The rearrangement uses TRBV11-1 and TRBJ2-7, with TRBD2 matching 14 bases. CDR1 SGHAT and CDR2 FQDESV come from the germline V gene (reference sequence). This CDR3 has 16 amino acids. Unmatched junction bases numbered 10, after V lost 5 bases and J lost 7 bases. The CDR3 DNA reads TGTGCCAGCAGCCCCGGGACTAGCGGGAGTCCCGGGGAGCAGTACTTC. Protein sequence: CASSPGTSGSPGEQYF.

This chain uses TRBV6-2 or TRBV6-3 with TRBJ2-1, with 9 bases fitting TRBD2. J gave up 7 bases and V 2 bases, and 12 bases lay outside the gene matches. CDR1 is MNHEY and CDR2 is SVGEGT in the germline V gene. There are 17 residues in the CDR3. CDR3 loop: CASSYLTQREDMNEQFF. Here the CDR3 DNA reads TGTGCCAGCAGTTACCTCACCCAGCGGGAGGATATGAATGAGCAGTTCTTC.

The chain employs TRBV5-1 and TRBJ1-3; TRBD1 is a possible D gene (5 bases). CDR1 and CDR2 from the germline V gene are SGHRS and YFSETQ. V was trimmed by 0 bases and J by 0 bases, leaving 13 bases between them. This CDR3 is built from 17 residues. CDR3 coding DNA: TGCGCCAGCAGCTTGGTAACGGGGGGTAGCTCTGGAAACACCATATATTTT. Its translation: CASSLVTGGSSGNTIYF.

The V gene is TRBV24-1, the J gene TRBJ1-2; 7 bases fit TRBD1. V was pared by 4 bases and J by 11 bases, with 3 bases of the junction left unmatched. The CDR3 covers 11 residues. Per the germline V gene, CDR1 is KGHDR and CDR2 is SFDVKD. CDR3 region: CATSEQGRYTF. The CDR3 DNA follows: TGTGCCACCAGTGAACAGGGGCGGTACACCTTC.

The CDR3 DNA follows: TGTGCCAGCAGTTTACAAGCGGGCCCCTACGAGCAGTACTTC. Translated: CASSLQAGPYEQYF. The gene calls are TRBV27 and TRBJ2-7; weak D call: TRBD2 (6 bases). This CDR3 has 14 amino acids. Trimming took off 2 bases at V and 2 bases at J, with 10 bases between the two ends. Germline CDR1 is MNHEY and CDR2 is SMNVEV (reference sequence).

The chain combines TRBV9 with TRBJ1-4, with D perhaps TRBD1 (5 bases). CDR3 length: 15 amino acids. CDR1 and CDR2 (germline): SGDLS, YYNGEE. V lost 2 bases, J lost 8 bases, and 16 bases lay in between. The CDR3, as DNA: TGTGCCAGCAGCGTGGGGGGGAAGACAGTAGAAAAACTGTTTTTT. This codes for CASSVGGKTVEKLFF.

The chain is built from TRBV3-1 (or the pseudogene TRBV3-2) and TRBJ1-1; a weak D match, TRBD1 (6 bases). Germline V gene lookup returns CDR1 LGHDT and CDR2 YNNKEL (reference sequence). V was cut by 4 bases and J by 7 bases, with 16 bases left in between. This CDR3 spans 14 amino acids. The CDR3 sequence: CASSPWTDRSEAFF. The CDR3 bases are TGTGCCAGCAGCCCATGGACCGACAGGAGTGAAGCTTTCTTT.

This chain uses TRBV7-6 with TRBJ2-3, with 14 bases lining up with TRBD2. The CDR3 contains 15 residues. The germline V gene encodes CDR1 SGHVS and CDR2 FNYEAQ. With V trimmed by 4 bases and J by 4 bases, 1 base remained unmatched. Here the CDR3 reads CASSSGLAGADTQYF. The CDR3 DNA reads TGTGCCAGCAGCTCGGGACTAGCGGGAGCAGATACGCAGTATTTT.

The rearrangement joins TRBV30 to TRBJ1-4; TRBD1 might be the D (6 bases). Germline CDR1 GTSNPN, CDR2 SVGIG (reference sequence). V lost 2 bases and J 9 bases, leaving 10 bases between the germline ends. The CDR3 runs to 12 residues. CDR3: CAWSTTGQKLFF. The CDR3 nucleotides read TGTGCCTGGAGTACGACAGGTCAAAAACTGTTTTTT.

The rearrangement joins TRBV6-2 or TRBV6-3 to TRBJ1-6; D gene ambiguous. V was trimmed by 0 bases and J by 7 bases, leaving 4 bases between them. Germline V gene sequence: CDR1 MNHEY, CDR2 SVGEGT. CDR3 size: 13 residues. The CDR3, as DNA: TGTGCCAGCAGTTACTCGACAAATTCACCCCTCCACTTT. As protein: CASSYSTNSPLHF.

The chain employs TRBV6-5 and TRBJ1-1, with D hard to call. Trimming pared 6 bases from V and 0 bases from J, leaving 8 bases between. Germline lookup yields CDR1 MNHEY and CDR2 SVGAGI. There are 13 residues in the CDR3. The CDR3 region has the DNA TGTGCCAGCAGCTACACTTTGAACACTGAAGCTTTCTTT. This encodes CASSYTLNTEAFF.

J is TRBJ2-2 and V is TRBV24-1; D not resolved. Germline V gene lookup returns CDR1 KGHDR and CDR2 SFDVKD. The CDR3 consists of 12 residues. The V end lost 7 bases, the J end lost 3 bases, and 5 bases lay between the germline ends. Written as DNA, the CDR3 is TGTGCCACCAGGGGCCACACCGGGGAGCTGTTTTTT. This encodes CATRGHTGELFF.

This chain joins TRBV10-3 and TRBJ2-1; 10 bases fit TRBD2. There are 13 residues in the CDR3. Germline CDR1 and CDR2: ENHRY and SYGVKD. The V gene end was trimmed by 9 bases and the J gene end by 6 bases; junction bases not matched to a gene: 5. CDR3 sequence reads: CAIERGGSNEQFF. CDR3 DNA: TGTGCCATTGAGCGGGGGGGCAGCAATGAGCAGTTCTTC.